Listed below are T cell receptor beta chains from one sample, sequenced in a study of T cells in localized non-small cell lung cancer. Method: immunoSEQ multiplex PCR; TCRdb's copy keeps in-frame clones and lacks some. The data show around 28,000 clones, with 80% to 90% seen just once and about 3% held by the top ten. Here the sequenced sample was peripheral blood, taken before any cancer treatment. Source of these receptors: a woman aged 18 to 55 with stage I lung adenocarcinoma. Each CDR3 is given with its conserved first and last residue. Fields, in order: D gene, J gene, clone size, V gene, CDR3 DNA, CDR3 protein. The D gene is left open where the match is weak. Clone sizes are given selectively: once, few, many, or a class where the clone is expanded.

NA	TRBJ2-5	once	TRBV2	TGTGCCACGCGAAGGGGGGTGGAGACCCAGTACTTC	CATRRGVETQYF
TRBD1	TRBJ1-2	NA	TRBV27	TGTGCCAGCAGTTTCGGACAGGGTGGTGTAACTGGCTACACCTTC	CASSFGQGGVTGYTF
TRBD2	TRBJ2-5	once	TRBV18	TGTGCCAGCTCACCAAGTACTAGCGGGAGCTGGAAGGAGACCCAGTACTTC	CASSPSTSGSWKETQYF
NA	TRBJ2-1	NA	TRBV28	TGTGCCAGCAGTCTCGGGGTCAACAATGAGCAGTTCTTC	CASSLGVNNEQFF
TRBD1	TRBJ1-2	NA	TRBV2	TGTGCCAGCAGCTTTCGGGGACAGGCGTCTAACTATGGCTACACCTTC	CASSFRGQASNYGYTF
NA	TRBJ2-7	NA	TRBV28	TGTGCCAGCAGTTCAGCGGGACAGTATGAGGGATACGAGCAGTACTTC	CASSSAGQYEGYEQYF
NA	TRBJ1-1	NA	TRBV2	TGTGCCAGCAGTTTGATGGCGGAGAACACTGAAGCTTTCTTT	CASSLMAENTEAFF
TRBD1	TRBJ1-5	NA	TRBV28	TGTGCCAGCAGTGGTGAAGGGGGCGGGAGTCAGCCCCAGCATTTT	CASSGEGGGSQPQHF
NA	TRBJ2-7	few	TRBV9	TGTGCCAGCAGCGTAGCCGCGACTAGTTGGTCCTACGAGCAGTACTTC	CASSVAATSWSYEQYF
TRBD2	TRBJ2-1	NA	TRBV25-1	TGTGCCAGCAGTGACCTAGCGGGGTCGAATGAGCAGTTCTTC	CASSDLAGSNEQFF
NA	TRBJ2-7	NA	TRBV19	TGTGCCAGTAGTATAGCTCCCGGGTTCAACTACGAGCAGTACTTC	CASSIAPGFNYEQYF
NA	TRBJ1-1	NA	TRBV6-5	TGTGCCAGCAGTTACTCTGGGGGCACTGAAGCTTTCTTT	CASSYSGGTEAFF
NA	TRBJ2-3	NA	TRBV7-2	TGTGCCAGCAGCTTTTCCGAGTACACAGATACGCAGTATTTT	CASSFSEYTDTQYF
TRBD1	TRBJ2-3	once	TRBV18	TGTGCCAGCTCACCACCAGGACAGGGGGCCACAGATACGCAGTATTTT	CASSPPGQGATDTQYF
NA	TRBJ2-3	NA	TRBV11-3	TGTGCCAGCAGCTTGGACAGTACGATAGCCCGGAATACGCAGTATTTT	CASSLDSTIARNTQYF
NA	TRBJ1-2	few	TRBV19	TGTGCCAGTAGTAATTTGAGGGCTTATATGGATGGCTACACCTTC	CASSNLRAYMDGYTF
NA	TRBJ2-3	NA	TRBV9	TGTGCCAGCAGCGTATCACCCTCCTCCGGCACAGATACGCAGTATTTT	CASSVSPSSGTDTQYF
TRBD1	TRBJ1-3	NA	TRBV5-5	TGTGCCAGCAGCTTGTGGACAGGGGGCTCGGGAAACACCATATATTTT	CASSLWTGGSGNTIYF
NA	TRBJ1-1	NA	TRBV7-9	TGTGCCAGCAGTTACCAGCCCGTCGCTGGTAACACTGAAGCTTTCTTT	CASSYQPVAGNTEAFF
TRBD1	TRBJ1-5	NA	TRBV7-9	TGTGCCAGCAGCTCATCGGGACAGGTCAATCAGCCCCAGCATTTT	CASSSSGQVNQPQHF
NA	TRBJ1-2	NA	TRBV7-9	TGTGCCAGCAGCTTAGGAGCAGTAGAGGGGGGCTACACCTTC	CASSLGAVEGGYTF
NA	TRBJ2-7	once	TRBV7-3	TGTGCCAGCAGCCAAGGGCACATCGACGAGCAGTACTTC	CASSQGHIDEQYF
TRBD1	TRBJ2-3	once	TRBV7-7	TGTGCCAGCAGCCAGACAGGGGGCACAGATACGCAGTATTTT	CASSQTGGTDTQYF
NA	TRBJ1-1	NA	TRBV15	TGTGCCACCAGCAGACCCCGGACACTATGGCTGGGGACTGAAGCTTTCTTT	CATSRPRTLWLGTEAFF
NA	TRBJ1-5	NA	TRBV15	TGTGCCACCAGCAGAAATGGGGGTAGCAATCAGCCCCAGCATTTT	CATSRNGGSNQPQHF
NA	TRBJ1-1	NA	TRBV7-8	TGTGCCAGCAGCTTAGCGCATTCGGAGGCGACTGAAGCTTTCTTT	CASSLAHSEATEAFF
NA	TRBJ1-2	NA	TRBV19	TGTGCCAGTAGTATAGGCTCGGGGGTTAACTATGGCTACACCTTC	CASSIGSGVNYGYTF
NA	TRBJ1-2	once	TRBV6-6	TGTGCCAGCAGCCCAGAGGGGTACTATGGCTACACCTTC	CASSPEGYYGYTF
TRBD2	TRBJ2-7	NA	TRBV7-9	TGTGCCAGCAGCTTCCAGCGGGAGGGCTACGAGCAGTACTTC	CASSFQREGYEQYF
NA	TRBJ1-4	few	TRBV11-3	TGTGCCAGCAGCTTAAGGCCGGGGACTAAGGGCGAAAAACTGTTTTTT	CASSLRPGTKGEKLFF
NA	TRBJ2-7	once	TRBV19	TGTGCCAGTAGTGAAACAATACAGCGCTACGAGCAGTACTTC	CASSETIQRYEQYF
TRBD1	TRBJ2-7	NA	TRBV6-5	TGTGCCAGCAGTTTCCCACAGGGGACCTACGAGCAGTACTTC	CASSFPQGTYEQYF
TRBD2	TRBJ2-1	NA	TRBV29-1	TGCAGCGTTGAAGGGACAAACCTAGCGGGAGGGAATTTTCTGTCCTACAATGAGCAGTTCTTC	CSVEGTNLAGGNFLSYNEQFF
TRBD1	TRBJ2-5	NA	TRBV18	TGTGCCAGCTCACCGAGCCCGGACAGGGGGCTGGTGAGAGAGACCCAGTACTTC	CASSPSPDRGLVRETQYF
NA	TRBJ2-6	NA	TRBV30	TGTGCCTGGTTAGACTGGCGTAGTCGGGCCAACGTCCTGACTTTC	CAWLDWRSRANVLTF
TRBD1	TRBJ2-1	NA	TRBV6-5	TGTGCCAGCAGTCGGCCGGGACAGGGCGTAAATGAGCAGTTCTTC	CASSRPGQGVNEQFF
NA	TRBJ2-7	NA	TRBV21-1	TGTGCCAGCAGCATACCGAAGGGCTACGAGCAGTACTTC	CASSIPKGYEQYF
NA	TRBJ2-5	NA	TRBV7-8	TGTGCCAGCAGCTTAGTCGAGGGGTTGGGAGAGACCCAGTACTTC	CASSLVEGLGETQYF
NA	TRBJ1-5	NA	TRBV11-1	TGTGCCAGCAGCGGCGCGGCAGGGGTCGCGGATCAGCCCCAGCATTTT	CASSGAAGVADQPQHF
TRBD2	TRBJ2-5	NA	TRBV5-1	TGCGCCAGCAGCTCCGGGGCTAGCGGGATGCAAGAGACCCAGTACTTC	CASSSGASGMQETQYF
TRBD2	TRBJ2-1	once	TRBV7-2	TGTGCCAGCAGTATAAGGTTTAGCGGGGGGTACAATGAGCAGTTCTTC	CASSIRFSGGYNEQFF
NA	TRBJ2-6	once	TRBV5-1	TGCGCCAGCAGCTTGGCCGGAGGGTTAGGGGCCAACGTCCTGACTTTC	CASSLAGGLGANVLTF
TRBD2	TRBJ2-4	once	TRBV7-9	TGTGCCAGTGACAGCGGGGGCAGCGAAAACATTCAGTACTTC	CASDSGGSENIQYF
TRBD2	TRBJ2-1	NA	TRBV27	TGTGCCAGCAGTCTAGCGGGAGGATACAATGAGCAGTTCTTC	CASSLAGGYNEQFF
NA	TRBJ2-5	NA	TRBV7-2	TGTGCCAGCAGCTTAGGCGGAGACCCAAAAGAGACCCAGTACTTC	CASSLGGDPKETQYF
NA	TRBJ1-1	NA	TRBV27	TGTGCCAGCAGTCTTATCCCATTACAGGGAAGGCACACTGAAGCTTTCTTT	CASSLIPLQGRHTEAFF
NA	TRBJ2-5	NA	TRBV7-9	TGTGCCAGCAGCTCCGGTAGTGGGGGGCGGCAGACCCAGTACTTC	CASSSGSGGRQTQYF
NA	TRBJ1-2	NA	TRBV29-1	TGCAGCGTTGATCAGAGCGGAGGTGGATATGGCTACACCTTC	CSVDQSGGGYGYTF
NA	TRBJ2-1	NA	TRBV30	TGTGCCTGGAGTGTTCGGGACGACTACTACTACAATGAGCAGTTCTTC	CAWSVRDDYYYNEQFF
NA	TRBJ2-7	NA	TRBV9	TGTGCCAGCAGCTTCTACGAGGGGTCCCCCCTCTACGAGCAGTACTTC	CASSFYEGSPLYEQYF
NA	TRBJ1-1	NA	TRBV29-1	TGCAGCGTTGAAACAGGGAGGGCAGCTTTCTTT	CSVETGRAAFF
NA	TRBJ2-3	NA	TRBV19	TGTGCCAGTAGGGGGGCAGGGTATGCAGATACGCAGTATTTT	CASRGAGYADTQYF
NA	TRBJ2-1	NA	TRBV29-1	TGCAGCGTTGACTTGTGGGGAAAGGCCTACAATGAGCAGTTCTTC	CSVDLWGKAYNEQFF
NA	TRBJ1-4	NA	TRBV19	TGTGCCAGTAGTCGGTGGGGAGGGGGGTCGACTAATGAAAAACTGTTTTTT	CASSRWGGGSTNEKLFF
TRBD2	TRBJ2-1	NA	TRBV7-3	TGTGCCAGCAGGCGAGCGGGAGCTAGAGGCAATGAGCAGTTCTTC	CASRRAGARGNEQFF
TRBD2	TRBJ2-1	NA	TRBV5-8	TGTGCCAGCAGCTTGGGCTTAGCGGGGTTTAATGAGCAGTTCTTC	CASSLGLAGFNEQFF
TRBD1	TRBJ2-2	NA	TRBV7-2	TGTGCCAGCAGCAGGACAGGGAGAGACACCGGGGAGCTGTTTTTT	CASSRTGRDTGELFF
TRBD2	TRBJ2-5	NA	TRBV6-5	TGTGCCAGCAGTTCCTATACTAGCGGGAGAGAGACCCAGTACTTC	CASSSYTSGRETQYF
TRBD2	TRBJ2-1	NA	TRBV27	TGTGCCAGCAAGCGGGGGGGGAATGAGCAGTTCTTC	CASKRGGNEQFF